The rows below give T cell receptor beta chains drawn from one sample of a study of breast tumors, draining lymph nodes, adjacent tissues. A single record per CDR3 protein comes from TCRdb applying MiXCR to the multiplex PCR reads. The data contain under 250,000 distinct CDR3 sequences, around 32% of them singletons. Sequencing used axillary lymph node tissue. The receptors come from a female donor with breast cancer. Some clones in this sample may be carry-over from other donors' samples. Each CDR3 is given with its conserved first and last residue. The order of the fields is D gene, J gene, CDR3 length, clone size, V gene, CDR3 protein, CDR3 DNA. The D gene is left open where the match is weak. Not every row has a clone size; where given, it reads once, few, many or a size class.

NA | TRBJ2-1 | 12 | NA | TRBV6-2/TRBV6-3 | CASSYSKGLQFF | TGTGCCAGCAGTTACTCGAAGGGGTTGCAGTTCTTC
TRBD1 | TRBJ1-5 | 16 | many | TRBV19 | CASRNPGQGGNQPQHF | TGTGCCAGTAGAAATCCCGGACAGGGAGGCAATCAGCCCCAGCATTTT
NA | TRBJ2-1 | 12 | many | TRBV12-3/TRBV12-4 | CASSGADREQFF | TGTGCCAGCAGCGGTGCCGACCGGGAGCAGTTCTTC
NA | TRBJ2-1 | 14 | many | TRBV4-2 | CASSQADFYNEQFF | TGTGCCAGCAGCCAAGCAGACTTTTACAATGAGCAGTTCTTC
NA | TRBJ2-5 | 14 | many | TRBV20-1 | CSAPRSAGQETQYF | TGCAGTGCTCCCAGGAGCGCGGGTCAAGAGACCCAGTACTTC
NA | TRBJ2-1 | 11 | many | TRBV20-1 | CSARVGGPQFF | TGCAGTGCTAGAGTCGGGGGGCCTCAGTTCTTC
NA | TRBJ1-5 | 14 | NA | TRBV6-1 | CASSLPLLHQPQHF | TGTGCCAGCAGTCTTCCCTTGTTGCATCAGCCCCAGCATTTT
TRBD1 | TRBJ2-1 | 15 | many | TRBV5-1 | CASSGGTGRGNEQFF | TGCGCCAGCAGCGGGGGGACAGGAAGGGGAAATGAGCAGTTCTTC
NA | TRBJ1-4 | 13 | NA | TRBV15 | CATSTATNEKLFF | TGTGCCACCAGCACTGCAACTAATGAAAAACTGTTTTTT
NA | TRBJ1-5 | 13 | NA | TRBV24-1 | CATSDRTSRIKHF | TGTGCCACCAGTGATAGGACAAGCAGGATCAAGCATTTT
NA | TRBJ1-2 | 15 | many | TRBV11-2 | CASSPPGRRDYGYTF | TGTGCCAGCAGCCCCCCGGGACGCCGGGACTATGGCTACACCTTC
NA | TRBJ2-3 | 12 | many | TRBV7-9 | CASSMTGDTQYF | TGTGCCAGCAGCATGACAGGAGATACGCAGTATTTT
TRBD1 | TRBJ2-1 | 14 | few | TRBV10-1 | CASSLGQGYNEQFF | TGCGCCAGCAGTCTGGGACAGGGGTACAATGAGCAGTTCTTC
TRBD1 | TRBJ2-5 | 16 | once | TRBV24-1 | CATSAPDRGTVKTQYF | TGTGCCACCAGCGCCCCGGACAGGGGTACAGTAAAGACCCAGTACTTC
NA | TRBJ1-4 | 13 | many | TRBV5-1 | CASSLGHNEKLFF | TGCGCCAGCAGCTTAGGGCATAATGAAAAACTGTTTTTT
NA | TRBJ1-1 | 13 | NA | TRBV19 | CASSILANTEAFF | TGTGCCAGTAGTATCCTAGCGAACACTGAAGCTTTCTTT
NA | TRBJ2-5 | 20 | NA | TRBV7-2 | CASSFYICSAGGGSQETQYF | NA
TRBD2 | TRBJ2-2 | 18 | many | TRBV12-5 | CASGVLAGGVANTGELFF | TGTGCTAGTGGTGTGCTAGCGGGGGGCGTAGCGAACACCGGGGAGCTGTTTTTT
TRBD2 | TRBJ2-3 | 17 | few | TRBV20-1 | CSASAASGGPPTDTQYF | TGCAGTGCTAGTGCGGCTAGCGGTGGGCCCCCCACAGATACGCAGTATTTT
TRBD1 | TRBJ2-7 | 15 | many | TRBV12-3/TRBV12-4 | CASSFFARQGYEQYF | TGTGCCAGCAGTTTCTTCGCCCGACAGGGGTACGAGCAGTACTTC
TRBD2 | TRBJ2-1 | 15 | many | TRBV12-3/TRBV12-4 | CASSQSGRAGNEQFF | TGTGCCAGCAGCCAGAGCGGGAGGGCCGGTAATGAGCAGTTCTTC
NA | TRBJ2-7 | 13 | many | TRBV7-2 | CASSLARNYEQYF | TGTGCCAGCAGCTTAGCCAGAAACTACGAGCAGTACTTC
NA | TRBJ1-4 | 13 | many | TRBV19 | CASARVLREKLFF | TGTGCCAGTGCCAGAGTGTTAAGAGAAAAACTGTTTTTT
NA | TRBJ2-5 | 15 | many | TRBV18 | CASSPGPWGQGTQYF | TGTGCCAGCTCACCGGGGCCCTGGGGCCAAGGGACCCAGTACTTC
TRBD2 | TRBJ2-1 | 14 | many | TRBV6-2/TRBV6-3 | CASTASGRRNEQFF | TGTGCCAGCACCGCTAGCGGGAGACGGAATGAGCAGTTCTTC
NA | TRBJ2-1 | 14 | NA | TRBV29-1 | CSQDQETAYNEQFF | TGCAGCCAAGATCAGGAGACAGCCTACAATGAGCAGTTCTTC
TRBD2 | TRBJ2-7 | 18 | NA | TRBV3-1 | CASSQPGLAGGRVHEQYF | TGTGCCAGCAGCCAACCGGGACTAGCGGGAGGGCGGGTCCACGAGCAGTACTTC
NA | TRBJ1-5 | 13 | many | TRBV6-2/TRBV6-3 | CASSGGSNQPQHF | TGTGCCAGCAGCGGGGGCTCGAATCAGCCCCAGCATTTT
NA | TRBJ1-4 | 15 | many | TRBV11-2 | CASSLQGLENEKLFF | TGTGCCAGCAGCTTACAGGGACTGGAAAATGAAAAACTGTTTTTT
NA | TRBJ1-2 | 13 | many | TRBV2 | CASSLTESDGYTF | TGTGCCAGCAGCCTGACCGAATCAGACGGCTACACCTTC
TRBD1 | TRBJ2-5 | 11 | many | TRBV20-1 | CGTGGGETQSF | TGCGGGACAGGGGGTGGGGAGACCCAGTCCTTC
NA | TRBJ2-7 | 14 | many | TRBV12-1 | CASSSPGGSGEQYF | TGTGCCAGCAGTTCCCCCGGGGGCTCTGGGGAGCAGTACTTC